This TCR beta chain was found in a study of T cell changes during pregnancy in multiple sclerosis. The CDR3 totals 12 residues. In germline, CDR1 is MDHEN, CDR2 SYDVKM. The V end was cut by 3 bases, the J end by 7 bases, with 9 bases between. Generated by immunoSEQ multiplex PCR, the TCRdb table keeps only in-frame clones and is missing some. The table records around 30,000 clones, approximately 90% of them present only once. This sample comprised CD8+ T cells from peripheral blood mononuclear cells, obtained in the second trimester of pregnancy. The receptor was isolated from a female donor with multiple sclerosis, enrolled in a pregnancy study. The chain is built from TRBV28 and TRBJ1-1; no clear D. CDR3: CASSFTGDEAFF. The CDR3 DNA reads TGTGCCAGCAGTTTTACCGGTGATGAAGCTTTCTTT.